The TCR beta chain described here comes from a study of PD-L1 blockade in urothelial cancer. Looking at the study overall: Prior chemotherapy in patients spanned 0 to 3 regimens. The study recovered a median of 141,255 T cells per blood sample.

This clone was found many times. V lost 4 bases and J lost 0; bases outside the gene matches: 1. This CDR3 region has 16 residues. CDR1 is LNHDA and CDR2 is SQIVND in the germline V gene (reference sequence). Spike-ins of synthetic TCR analog templates went into each PCR. Sequencing was performed with immunoSEQ multiplex PCR; in TCRdb, only in-frame clones are kept and a portion is missing. The sample lists tens of thousands of clones; approximately 80% were seen once. The sample's time point: pretreatment peripheral blood. This TCR derives from a man between 60 and 75 years old with urothelial cancer. V usage is TRBV19 and J usage is TRBJ2-1; TRBD2 matches at 12 bases. This sample comprised PBMCs, obtained around atezolizumab (anti-PD-L1) treatment. The CDR3 loop is CASSRLAGDSYNEQFF. CDR3 in DNA: TGTGCCAGTAGTAGACTAGCGGGAGACTCCTACAATGAGCAGTTCTTC. The whole variable domain, remainder taken from reference TRBV19 and TRBJ2-1, is DGGITQSPKYLFRKEGQNVTLSCEQNLNHDAMYWYRQDPGQGLRLIYYSQIVNDFQKGDIAEGYSVSREKKESFPLTVTSAQKNPTAFYLCASSRLAGDSYNEQFFGPGTRLTVL.